Listed here are 5 T cell receptor beta chains from one sample, sequenced in a study of blood T cells in healthy people across ages. The authors ran a second PCR of roughly 7 to 11 cycles using a sample-barcoded 5' primer and a J-beta primer mix. TCRdb re-called the 5' RACE reads through MiXCR, storing one row per CDR3 protein. The data contain about 800,000 distinct CDR3 sequences, around 25% of them singletons. The sample was also reused in another study, on T cells of mothers and their children.

The sequencing sample was made of blood. These receptors were collected from a boy aged 5-17 years in good health.

The CDR3 loop is CASSPYPTGLVYEQYF. CDR3 in DNA: TGTGCCAGCAGTCCCTACCCTACGGGATTAGTCTACGAGCAGTACTTC. This chain uses TRBV27 with TRBJ2-7; D is perhaps TRBD2 (5 bases). Trimming shortened V by 5 bases and J by 3 bases, and 20 bases separated the two germline ends. This CDR3 is 16 amino acids long. Germline assignment: CDR1 MNHEY and CDR2 SMNVEV (reference sequence).

V usage is TRBV11-2 and J usage is TRBJ2-7; D unresolved. The V end was cut by 1 base, the J end by 6 bases, with 13 bases between. Per germline, CDR1 SGHAT and CDR2 FQNNGV. CDR3 length: 14 amino acids. CDR3 nucleotides: TGTGCCAGCAGCTTAGCAGCTTTCTGGGGCGAGCAGTACTTC. Translating gives CASSLAAFWGEQYF. The variable domain in full, with the rest retrieved from reference TRBV11-2 and TRBJ2-7, is EAGVAQSPRYKIIEKRQSVAFWCNPISGHATLYWYQQILGQGPKLLIQFQNNGVVDDSQLPKDRFSAERLKGVDSTLKIQPAKLEDSAVYLCASSLAAFWGEQYFGPGTRLTVT.

This chain links TRBV20-1 with TRBJ2-4, with 12 bases identical to TRBD2. Germline CDR1 is DFQATT and CDR2 is SNEGSKA (reference sequence). The CDR3 is made up of 17 amino acids. Unmatched junction bases numbered 12, after V lost 6 bases and J lost 3 bases. The CDR3 coding sequence is TGCAGTGCCCCAACCCAGCTAGCGGGAGGGGGCAAAAACATTCAGTACTTC. This translates into CSAPTQLAGGGKNIQYF.

This rearrangement joins TRBV7-8 to TRBJ1-3, with unresolved D. This CDR3 region has 14 residues. The V end lost 5 bases, the J end lost 4 bases, and 12 bases lay between the germline ends. The germline V gene has CDR1 SGHVS and CDR2 FQNEAQ. This CDR3 reads CASSDQVAGNTIYF. Here the CDR3 DNA reads TGTGCCAGCAGCGACCAAGTGGCGGGAAACACCATATATTTT.

The chain employs TRBV4-3 and TRBJ1-1; D possibly corresponds to TRBD1 (5 bases). V lost 3 bases, J lost 6 bases, and 11 bases lay in between. This CDR3 spans 13 amino acids. Germline V lookup: CDR1 LGHNA, CDR2 YSLEER. CDR3 region: CASSQRRGAEAFF. CDR3 DNA sequence: TGCGCCAGCAGCCAGCGACGGGGGGCTGAAGCTTTCTTT.